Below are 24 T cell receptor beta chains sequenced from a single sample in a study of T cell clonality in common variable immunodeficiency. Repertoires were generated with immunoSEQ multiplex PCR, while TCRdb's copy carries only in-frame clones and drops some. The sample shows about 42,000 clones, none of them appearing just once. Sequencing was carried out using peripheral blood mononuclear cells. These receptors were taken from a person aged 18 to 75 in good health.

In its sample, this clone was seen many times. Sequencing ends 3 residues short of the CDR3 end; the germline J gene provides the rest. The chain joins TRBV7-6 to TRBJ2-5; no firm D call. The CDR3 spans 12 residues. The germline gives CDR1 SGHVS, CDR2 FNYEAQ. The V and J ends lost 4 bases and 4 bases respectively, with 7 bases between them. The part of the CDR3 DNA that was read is TGTGCCAGCAGCTCGGTTGGAGAGACC. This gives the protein CASSSVGET. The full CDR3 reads CASSSVGETQYF.

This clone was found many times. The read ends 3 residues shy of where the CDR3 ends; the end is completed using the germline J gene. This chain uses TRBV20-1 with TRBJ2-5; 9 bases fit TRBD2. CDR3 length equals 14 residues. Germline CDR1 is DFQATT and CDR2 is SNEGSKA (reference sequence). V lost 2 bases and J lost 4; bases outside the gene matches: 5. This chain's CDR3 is CSARPGTSRETQYF. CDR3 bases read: TGCAGTGCTAGACCCGGGACTAGCCGAGAGACC.

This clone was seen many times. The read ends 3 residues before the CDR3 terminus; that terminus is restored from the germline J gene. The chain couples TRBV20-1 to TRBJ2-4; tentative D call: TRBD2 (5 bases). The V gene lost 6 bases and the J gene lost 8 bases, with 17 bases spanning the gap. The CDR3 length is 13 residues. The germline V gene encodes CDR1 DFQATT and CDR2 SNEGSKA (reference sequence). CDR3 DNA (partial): TGCAGTGCCCATTACCCGGGGAAGTACATT. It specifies CSAHYPGKYI. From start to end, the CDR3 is CSAHYPGKYIQYF.

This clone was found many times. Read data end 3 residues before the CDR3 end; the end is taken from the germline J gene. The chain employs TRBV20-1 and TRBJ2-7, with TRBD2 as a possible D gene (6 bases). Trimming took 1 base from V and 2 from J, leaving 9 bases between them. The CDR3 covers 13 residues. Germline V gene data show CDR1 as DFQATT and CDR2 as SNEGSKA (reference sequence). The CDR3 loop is CSARGGEPYEQYF. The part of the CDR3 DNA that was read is TGCAGTGCTAGAGGCGGGGAACCCTACGAG.

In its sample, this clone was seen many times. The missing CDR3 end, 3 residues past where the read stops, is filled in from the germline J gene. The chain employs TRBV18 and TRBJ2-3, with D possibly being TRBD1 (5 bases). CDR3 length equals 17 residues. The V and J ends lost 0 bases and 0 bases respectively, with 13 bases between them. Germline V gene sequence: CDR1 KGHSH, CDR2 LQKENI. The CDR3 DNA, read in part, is TGTGCCAGCTCACCACCCCTATGGCAGGGAAGCACAGATACG. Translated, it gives CASSPPLWQGSTDT. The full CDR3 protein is CASSPPLWQGSTDTQYF.

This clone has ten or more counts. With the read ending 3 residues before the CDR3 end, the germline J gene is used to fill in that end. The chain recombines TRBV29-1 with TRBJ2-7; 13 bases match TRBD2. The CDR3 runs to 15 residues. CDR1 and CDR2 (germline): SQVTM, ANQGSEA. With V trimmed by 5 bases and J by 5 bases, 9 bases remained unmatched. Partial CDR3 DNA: TGCAGCGTTACTGGGACTAGCGGGACTCACAACGAG. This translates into CSVTGTSGTHNE. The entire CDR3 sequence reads CSVTGTSGTHNEQYF.

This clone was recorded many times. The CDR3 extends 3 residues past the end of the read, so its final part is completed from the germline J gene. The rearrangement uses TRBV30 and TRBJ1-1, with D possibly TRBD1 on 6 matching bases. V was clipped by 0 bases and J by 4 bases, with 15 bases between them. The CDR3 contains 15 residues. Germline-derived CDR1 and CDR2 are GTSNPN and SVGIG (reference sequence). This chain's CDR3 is CAWSVWGGVSTEAFF. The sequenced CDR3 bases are TGTGCCTGGAGTGTATGGGGGGGCGTGAGCACTGAA.

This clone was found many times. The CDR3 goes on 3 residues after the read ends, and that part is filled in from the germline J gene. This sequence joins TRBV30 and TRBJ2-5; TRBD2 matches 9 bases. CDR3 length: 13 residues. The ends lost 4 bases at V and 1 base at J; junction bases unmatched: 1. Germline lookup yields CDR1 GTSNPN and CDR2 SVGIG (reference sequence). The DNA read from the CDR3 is TGTGCCTGGACACTAGCGGGCCAAGAGACC. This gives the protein CAWTLAGQET. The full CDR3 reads CAWTLAGQETQYF.

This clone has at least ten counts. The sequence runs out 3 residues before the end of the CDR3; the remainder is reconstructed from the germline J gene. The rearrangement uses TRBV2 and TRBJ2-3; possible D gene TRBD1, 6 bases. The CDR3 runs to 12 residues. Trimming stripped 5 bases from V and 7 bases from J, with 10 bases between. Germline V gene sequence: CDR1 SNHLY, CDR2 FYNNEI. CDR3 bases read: TGTGCCAGCAGTTTGGGGACAAATACG. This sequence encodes CASSLGTNT. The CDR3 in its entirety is CASSLGTNTQYF. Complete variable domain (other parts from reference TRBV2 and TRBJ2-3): EPEVTQTPSHQVTQMGQEVILRCVPISNHLYFYWYRQILGQKVEFLVSFYNNEISEKSEIFDDQFSVERPDGSNFTLKIRSTKLEDSAMYFCASSLGTNTQYFGPGTRLTVL.

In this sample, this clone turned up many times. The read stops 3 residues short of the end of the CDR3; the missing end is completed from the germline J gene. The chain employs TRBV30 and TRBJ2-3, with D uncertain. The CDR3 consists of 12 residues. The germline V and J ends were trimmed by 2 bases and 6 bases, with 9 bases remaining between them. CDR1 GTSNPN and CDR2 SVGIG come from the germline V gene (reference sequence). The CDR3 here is CAWSRFLDTQYF. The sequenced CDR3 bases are TGTGCCTGGAGTCGTTTCCTCGATACG.

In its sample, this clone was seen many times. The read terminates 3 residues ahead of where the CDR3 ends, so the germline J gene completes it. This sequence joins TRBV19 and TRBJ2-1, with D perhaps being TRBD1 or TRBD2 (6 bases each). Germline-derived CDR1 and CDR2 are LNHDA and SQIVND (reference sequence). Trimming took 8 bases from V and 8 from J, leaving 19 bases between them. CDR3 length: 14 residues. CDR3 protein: CASGYGGGGYEQFF. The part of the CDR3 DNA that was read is TGTGCCAGTGGGTATGGAGGGGGTGGGTATGAG. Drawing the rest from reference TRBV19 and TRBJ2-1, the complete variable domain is DGGITQSPKYLFRKEGQNVTLSCEQNLNHDAMYWYRQDPGQGLRLIYYSQIVNDFQKGDIAEGYSVSREKKESFPLTVTSAQKNPTAFYLCASGYGGGGYEQFFGPGTRLTVL.

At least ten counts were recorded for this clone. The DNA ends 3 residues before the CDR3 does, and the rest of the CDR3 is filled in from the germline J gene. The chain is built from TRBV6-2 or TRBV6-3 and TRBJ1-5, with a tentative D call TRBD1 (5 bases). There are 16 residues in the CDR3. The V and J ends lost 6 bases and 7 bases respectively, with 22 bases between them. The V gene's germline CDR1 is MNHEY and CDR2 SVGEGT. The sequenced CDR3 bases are TGTGCCAGCAGCCCTGACCTGACAGACGGACGGCAGCCC. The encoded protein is CASSPDLTDGRQP. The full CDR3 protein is CASSPDLTDGRQPQHF.

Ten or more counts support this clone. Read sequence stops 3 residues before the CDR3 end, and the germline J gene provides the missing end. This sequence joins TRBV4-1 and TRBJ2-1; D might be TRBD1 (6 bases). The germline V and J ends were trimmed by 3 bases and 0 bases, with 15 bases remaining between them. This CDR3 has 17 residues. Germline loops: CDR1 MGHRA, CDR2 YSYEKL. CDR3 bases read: TGCGCCAGCAGCCAGTCCTTTCTAGGGGGCTCCTACAATGAG. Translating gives CASSQSFLGGSYNE. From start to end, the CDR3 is CASSQSFLGGSYNEQFF.

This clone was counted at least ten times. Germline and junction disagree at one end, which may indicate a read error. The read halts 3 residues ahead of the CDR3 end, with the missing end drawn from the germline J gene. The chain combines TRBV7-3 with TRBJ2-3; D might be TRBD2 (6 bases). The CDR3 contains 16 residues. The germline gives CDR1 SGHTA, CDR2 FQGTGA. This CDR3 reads CASSITGTGFTDTQYF. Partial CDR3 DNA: TGTGCCAGCAGCATAACCGGGACTGGATTCACAGATACG.

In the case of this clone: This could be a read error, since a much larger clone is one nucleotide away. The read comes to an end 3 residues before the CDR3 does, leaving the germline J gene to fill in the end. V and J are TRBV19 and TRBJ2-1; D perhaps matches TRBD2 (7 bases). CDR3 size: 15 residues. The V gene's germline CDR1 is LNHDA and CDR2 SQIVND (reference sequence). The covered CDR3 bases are TGTGTCAGTACCCCAAGGGGGGGCGGTCACAATGAG. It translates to CVSTPRGGGHNE. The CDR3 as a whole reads CVSTPRGGGHNEQFF.

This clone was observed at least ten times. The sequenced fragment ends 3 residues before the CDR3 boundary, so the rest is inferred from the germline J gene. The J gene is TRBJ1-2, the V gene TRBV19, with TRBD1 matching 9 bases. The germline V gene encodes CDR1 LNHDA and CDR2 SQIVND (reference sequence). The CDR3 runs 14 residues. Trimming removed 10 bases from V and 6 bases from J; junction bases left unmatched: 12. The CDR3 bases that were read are TGTGCCATTCGCCGGGACAGGGCAATTGATGGC. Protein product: CAIRRDRAIDG. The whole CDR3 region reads CAIRRDRAIDGYTF.

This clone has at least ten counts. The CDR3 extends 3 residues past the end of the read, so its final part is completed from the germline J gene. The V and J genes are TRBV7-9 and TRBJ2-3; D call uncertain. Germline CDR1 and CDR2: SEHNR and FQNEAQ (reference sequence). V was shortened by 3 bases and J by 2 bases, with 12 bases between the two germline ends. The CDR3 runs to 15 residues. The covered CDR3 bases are TGTGCCAGCAGCTTTGGGCGAGATTACACAGATACG. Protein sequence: CASSFGRDYTDT. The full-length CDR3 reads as CASSFGRDYTDTQYF.

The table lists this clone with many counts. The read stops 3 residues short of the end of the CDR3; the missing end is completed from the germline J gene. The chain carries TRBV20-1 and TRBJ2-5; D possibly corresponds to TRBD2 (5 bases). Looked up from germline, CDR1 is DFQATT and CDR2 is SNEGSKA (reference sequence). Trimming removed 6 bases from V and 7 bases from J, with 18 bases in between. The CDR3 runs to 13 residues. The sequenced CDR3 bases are TGCAGTGCGCCACTAGTAGTTGAGGGGACC. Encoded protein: CSAPLVVEGT. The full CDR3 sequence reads CSAPLVVEGTQYF.

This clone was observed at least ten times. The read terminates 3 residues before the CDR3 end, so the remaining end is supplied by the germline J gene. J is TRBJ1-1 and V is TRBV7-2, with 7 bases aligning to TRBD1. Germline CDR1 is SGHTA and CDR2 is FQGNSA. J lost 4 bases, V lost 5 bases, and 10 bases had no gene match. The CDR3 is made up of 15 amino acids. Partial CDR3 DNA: TGTGCCAGCAGCCCCCCAGGGGGGACGGGCACTGAA. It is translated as CASSPPGGTGTE. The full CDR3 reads CASSPPGGTGTEAFF. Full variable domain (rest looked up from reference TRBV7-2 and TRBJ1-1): GAGVSQSPSNKVTEKGKDVELRCDPISGHTALYWYRQSLGQGLEFLIYFQGNSAPDKSGLPSDRFSAERTGGSVSTLTIQRTQQEDSAVYLCASSPPGGTGTEAFFGQGTRLTVV.

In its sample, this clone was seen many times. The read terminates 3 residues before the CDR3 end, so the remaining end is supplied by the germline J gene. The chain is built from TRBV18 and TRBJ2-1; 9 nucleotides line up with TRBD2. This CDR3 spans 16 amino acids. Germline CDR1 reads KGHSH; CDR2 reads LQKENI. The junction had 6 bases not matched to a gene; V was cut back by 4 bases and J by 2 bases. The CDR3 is CASSLLAGWAYNEQFF. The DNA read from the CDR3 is TGTGCCAGCTCACTTCTAGCGGGGTGGGCCTACAATGAG.

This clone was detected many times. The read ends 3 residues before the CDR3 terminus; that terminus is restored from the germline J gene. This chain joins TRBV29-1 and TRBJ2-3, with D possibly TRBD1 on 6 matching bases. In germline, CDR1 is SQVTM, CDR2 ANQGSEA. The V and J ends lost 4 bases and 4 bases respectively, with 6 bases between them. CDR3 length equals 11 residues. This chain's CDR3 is CSVGTADTQYF. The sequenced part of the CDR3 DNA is TGCAGCGTTGGGACAGCAGATACG.

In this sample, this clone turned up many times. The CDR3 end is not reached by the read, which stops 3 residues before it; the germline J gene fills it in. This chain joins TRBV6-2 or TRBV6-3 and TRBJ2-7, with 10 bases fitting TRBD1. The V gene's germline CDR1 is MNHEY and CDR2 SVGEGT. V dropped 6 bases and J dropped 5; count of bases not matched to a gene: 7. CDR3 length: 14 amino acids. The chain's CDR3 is CASRAAGTGDEQYF. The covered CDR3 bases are TGTGCCAGCAGGGCTGCCGGGACAGGGGACGAG.

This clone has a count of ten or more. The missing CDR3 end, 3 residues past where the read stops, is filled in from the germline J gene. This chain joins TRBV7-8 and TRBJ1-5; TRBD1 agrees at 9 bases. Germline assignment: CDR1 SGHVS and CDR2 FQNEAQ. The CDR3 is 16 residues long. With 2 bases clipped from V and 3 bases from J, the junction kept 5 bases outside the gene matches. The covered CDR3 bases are TGTGCCAGCAGCTTAACAGGGGGCGTTGCCAATCAGCCC. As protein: CASSLTGGVANQP. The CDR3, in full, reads CASSLTGGVANQPQHF.

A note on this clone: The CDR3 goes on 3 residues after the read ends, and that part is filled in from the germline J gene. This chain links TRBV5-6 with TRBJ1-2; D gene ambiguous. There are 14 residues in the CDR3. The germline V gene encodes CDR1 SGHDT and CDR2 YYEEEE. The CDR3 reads CASSFSGSTDTYTF. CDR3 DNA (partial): TGTGCCAGCAGCTTTAGCGGGAGCACAGATACC.